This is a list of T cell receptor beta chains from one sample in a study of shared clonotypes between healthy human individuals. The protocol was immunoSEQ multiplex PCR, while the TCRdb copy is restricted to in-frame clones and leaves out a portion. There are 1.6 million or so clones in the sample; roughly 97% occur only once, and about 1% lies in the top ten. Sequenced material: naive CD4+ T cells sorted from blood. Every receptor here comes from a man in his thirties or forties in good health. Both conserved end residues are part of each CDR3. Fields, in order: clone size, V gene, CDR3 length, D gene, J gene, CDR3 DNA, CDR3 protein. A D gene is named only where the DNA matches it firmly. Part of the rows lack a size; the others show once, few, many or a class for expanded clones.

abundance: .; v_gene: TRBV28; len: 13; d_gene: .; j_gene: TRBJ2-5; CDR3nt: TGTGCCAGCAGTGGAACGTATTCTGAGACCCAGTACTTC; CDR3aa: CASSGTYSETQYF
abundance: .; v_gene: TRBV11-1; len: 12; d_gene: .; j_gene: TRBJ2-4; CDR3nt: TGTGCCAGCAGCCAATCCATGGGTATTCAGTACTTC; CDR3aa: CASSQSMGIQYF
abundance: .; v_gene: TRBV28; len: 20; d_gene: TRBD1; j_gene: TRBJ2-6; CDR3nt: TGTGCCAGCAGTTTCATCCCGGGACAGTCCCCCTTCGCTGGGGCCAACGTCCTGACTTTC; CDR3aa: CASSFIPGQSPFAGANVLTF
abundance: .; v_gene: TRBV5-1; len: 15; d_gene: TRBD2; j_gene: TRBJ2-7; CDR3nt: TGCGCCAGCAGCAGAGGGACTAGCGGTGACTACGAGCAGTACTTC; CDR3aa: CASSRGTSGDYEQYF
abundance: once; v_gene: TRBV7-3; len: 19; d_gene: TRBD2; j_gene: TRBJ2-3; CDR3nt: TGTGCCAGCAGCCCGGGGGGTTCTAGCGGGAGAAGGACTACAGATACGCAGTATTTT; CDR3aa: CASSPGGSSGRRTTDTQYF
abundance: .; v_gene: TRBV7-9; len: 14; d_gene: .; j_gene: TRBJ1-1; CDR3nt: TGTGCCAGCAGCCCCCGCTATCCGAACACTGAAGCTTTCTTT; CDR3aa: CASSPRYPNTEAFF
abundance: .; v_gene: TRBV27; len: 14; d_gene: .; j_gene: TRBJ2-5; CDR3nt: TGTGCCAGCAGTTTGTTCCGGGCTGGAGAGACCCAGTACTTC; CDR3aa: CASSLFRAGETQYF
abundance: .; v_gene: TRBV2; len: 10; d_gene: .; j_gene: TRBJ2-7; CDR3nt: TGTGCCAGCACCCTGGGCGAGCAGTACTTC; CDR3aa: CASTLGEQYF
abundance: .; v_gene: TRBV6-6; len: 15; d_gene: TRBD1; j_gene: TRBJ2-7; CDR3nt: TGTGCCAGCAGCGACGGACAGGGGGGCTTAGGCGAGCAGTACTTC; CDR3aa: CASSDGQGGLGEQYF
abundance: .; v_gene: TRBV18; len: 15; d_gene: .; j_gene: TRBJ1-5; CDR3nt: TGTGCCAGCTCAGGTTTCGGGGGTCACGATCAGCCCCAGCATTTT; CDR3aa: CASSGFGGHDQPQHF
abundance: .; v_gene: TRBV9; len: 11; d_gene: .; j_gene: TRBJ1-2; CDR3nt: TGTGCCAGCAGCCCAGGGCAAGGCTACACCTTC; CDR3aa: CASSPGQGYTF
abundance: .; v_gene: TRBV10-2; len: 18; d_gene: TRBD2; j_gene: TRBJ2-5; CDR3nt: TGCGCCAGCAGTGAGGGAGGACTAGCGGGAGGGCCATGGGAGACCCAGTACTTC; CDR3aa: CASSEGGLAGGPWETQYF
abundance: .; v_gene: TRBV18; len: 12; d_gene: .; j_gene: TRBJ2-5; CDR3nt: TGTGCCAGCTCACCGGAAGAGAAGACCCAGTACTTC; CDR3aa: CASSPEEKTQYF
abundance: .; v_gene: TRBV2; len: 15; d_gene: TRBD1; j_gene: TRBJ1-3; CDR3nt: TGTGCCAGCTCCGGGACAGGGGTGGCTGGAAACACCATATATTTT; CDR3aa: CASSGTGVAGNTIYF
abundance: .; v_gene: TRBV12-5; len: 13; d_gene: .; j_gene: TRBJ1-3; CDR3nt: TGTGCTAGCGCCGGGAACTCTGGAAACACCATATATTTT; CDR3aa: CASAGNSGNTIYF
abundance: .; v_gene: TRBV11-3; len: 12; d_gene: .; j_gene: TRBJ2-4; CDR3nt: TGTGCCAGCAGCTTAGATCATGGCATTCAGTACTTC; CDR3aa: CASSLDHGIQYF
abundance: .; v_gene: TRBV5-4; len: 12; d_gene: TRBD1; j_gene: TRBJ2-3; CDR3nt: TGTGCCAGCAGCCGAGGACAGGGGGCGACGTATTTT; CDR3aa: CASSRGQGATYF
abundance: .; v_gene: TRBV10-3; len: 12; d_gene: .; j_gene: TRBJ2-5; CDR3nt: TGTGCCATCCGGGACACTCAAGAGACCCAGTACTTC; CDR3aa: CAIRDTQETQYF
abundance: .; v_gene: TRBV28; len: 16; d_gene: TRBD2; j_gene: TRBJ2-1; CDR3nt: TGTGCCAGCAGTCCCTACTCTAGCGGGTCCTACAATGAGCAGTTCTTC; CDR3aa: CASSPYSSGSYNEQFF
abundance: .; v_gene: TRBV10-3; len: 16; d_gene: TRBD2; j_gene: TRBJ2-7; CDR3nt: TGTGCCATCAGTGAGTATGGGGGAGGGACCTCCTACGAGCAGTACTTC; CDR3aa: CAISEYGGGTSYEQYF
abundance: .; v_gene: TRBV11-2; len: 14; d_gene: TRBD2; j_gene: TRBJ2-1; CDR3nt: TGTGCCAGCAGCTTAAGTGGACTAGTTTATGAGCAGTTCTTC; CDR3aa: CASSLSGLVYEQFF
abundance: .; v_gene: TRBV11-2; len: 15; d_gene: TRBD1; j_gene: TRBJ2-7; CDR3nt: TGTGCCAGCAGCCTCAGACAGGGTTTTGTATTCGAGCAGTACTTC; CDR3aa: CASSLRQGFVFEQYF
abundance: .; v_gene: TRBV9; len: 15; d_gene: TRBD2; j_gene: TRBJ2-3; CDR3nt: TGTGCCAGCAGCGTAGCGGGAGGGCTGACAGATACGCAGTATTTT; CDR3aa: CASSVAGGLTDTQYF
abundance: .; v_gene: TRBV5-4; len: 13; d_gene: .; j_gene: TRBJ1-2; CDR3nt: TGTGCCAGCAGCTTGGACCAAAACTATGGCTACACCTTC; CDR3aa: CASSLDQNYGYTF
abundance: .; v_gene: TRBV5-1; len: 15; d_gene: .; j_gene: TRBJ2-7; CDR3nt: TGCGCCAGCAGCGGGACCGGGTTAGGTTCCTACGAGCAGTACTTC; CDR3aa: CASSGTGLGSYEQYF
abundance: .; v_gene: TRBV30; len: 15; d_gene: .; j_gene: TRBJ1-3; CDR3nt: TGTGCCTGGATTGGCGTGGGCGGATCAGGAAACACCATATATTTT; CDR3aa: CAWIGVGGSGNTIYF
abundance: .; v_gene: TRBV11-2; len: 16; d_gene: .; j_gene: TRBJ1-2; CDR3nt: TGTGCCAGCAGCTCGCTCACCCGGTCCCCTCCCTATGGCTACACCTTC; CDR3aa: CASSSLTRSPPYGYTF
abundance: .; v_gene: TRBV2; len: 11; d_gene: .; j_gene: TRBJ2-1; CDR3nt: TGTGCCAGCAGTGCCAGCAATGAGCAGTTCTTC; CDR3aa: CASSASNEQFF
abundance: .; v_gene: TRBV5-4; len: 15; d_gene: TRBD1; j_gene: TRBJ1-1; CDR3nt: TGTGCCAGCAGCTTGGGAGGGGGCCGGAACACTGAAGCTTTCTTT; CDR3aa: CASSLGGGRNTEAFF
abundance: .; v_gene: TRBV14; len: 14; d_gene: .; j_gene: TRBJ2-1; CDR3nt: TGTGCCAGCAGCCAAGTATCGGGACACAATGAGCAGTTCTTC; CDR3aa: CASSQVSGHNEQFF
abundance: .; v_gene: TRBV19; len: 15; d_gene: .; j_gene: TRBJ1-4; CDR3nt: TGTGCCAGTAGTACCCTACACGCAACTAATGAAAAACTGTTTTTT; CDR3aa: CASSTLHATNEKLFF